This T cell receptor (beta chain) appears in the sequencing data of a study of long-term antiretroviral therapy in people with HIV (dated by TCRdb to between 2022 and 2023). In the study overall: Collection of the earliest samples took place about a decade ahead of the 2015 WHO recommendation for immediate ART, at a time when ART was typically delayed until CD4 counts fell. Whether ART initiation and durable HIV suppression were associated with changes in peripheral blood TRB repertoire composition and diversity was tested in a retrospective serial study. The cohort contributed 150 to 200 cryopreserved PBMC samples from 30 to 35 adults with confirmed HIV infection, collected serially over a mean of roughly 6 years (range 1-12). Of the roughly 30 participants with HIV, more than 10 were female. No cross-contamination during QIAcube processing turned up in test extractions that ran a monoclonal T-cell line alongside some 34 polyclonal samples.

What the study reported, not specific to this receptor: Starting ART was linked to a significant rise in TRB diversity, yet even with long-term ART the diversity remained significantly lower than in transplant donor controls. Because pre-ART samples had limited cell numbers, unsorted PBMC were profiled rather than sorted CD4+ and CD8+ T cells. The samples span the years 2004 to 2017, and the ART regimens used may be less effective than current regimens. Limited PBMC availability meant only the TCR beta chain was sequenced, without alpha chain pairing. Inferences about post-ART repertoire changes were limited because no data were available on ART adherence, viral resistance or therapy changes. At every time point, the repertoire was dominated by expanded TRB clones first identified before ART initiation, although this dominance fluctuated and, in many PLHIV, declined after ART. CDR3 length ranges in HIV repertoires were narrower than in controls, and network structure suggested an antigen-experienced repertoire with only a slight naive shift after ART.

This clone is a singleton in its sample. Its antigen has not been determined. It has no much larger one-base neighbor in the sample; base qualities were not kept. The immunoSEQ hsTCRB v3.0 assay was used at survey level resolution to sequence the TRB variable region. A depth of roughly 40,000-50,000 T-cell genomes per sample was targeted for TRB sequencing. Pooled TRB libraries were sequenced on an Illumina MiSeq with a v3 150-cycle kit. As for the original processing: Analysis of repertoires was carried out in R inside a reproducible Nextflow workflow spanning QC, data transformation and analysis. LymphoSeq2, an R package for exploring AIRR-Seq data, was used to implement the custom analyses. A handful of samples that produced fewer than 5000 total TRB sequences were removed, so fewer than 200 HIV repertoires were analyzed. Of the roughly 180 retained HIV repertoires, 59 were collected before and 120 to 130 after ART initiation. Each repertoire was downsampled to 5000 TRB nucleotide sequences, and summary statistics were averaged across 100 downsampling iterations. Only TRB sequences with CDR3 regions of at least seven amino acids were retained for analysis. Diversity was assessed using a clonality score derived from Shannon entropy and using the Gini coefficient. Repertoire networks linked the top 5000 CDR3 amino acid sequences whenever two sequences differed by an edit distance of one. For TRB CDR3 amino acid sequences, antigen specificity groups and MHC restriction were predicted with GLIPH2. CDR3 amino acid sequences were matched against VDJdb and McPAS-TCR to flag known CMV, EBV, HIV or tissue antigen associations. Pre-ART, post-ART and control groups were compared with Wilcoxon signed-rank tests and Holm-Bonferroni correction. The clones in this table, taken by TCRdb from immuneACCESS, are in-frame only. Not every clone is retained; where verified, under half of the shortfall comes from an unresolved V gene, and the cause of the rest is unknown. V and J calls and clone size are given by that table; D and trimming were obtained from the DNA. The sample profile shows 28,000 or so clones; 65% to 85% of them were found once. The ten largest clones represent about 6.4% of the sample.

From the cysteine through the phenylalanine, the CDR3 covers 12 amino acids. The kept DNA is CDR3 alone, 36 bases in frame from the first base. Per the germline V gene, MNHEY is the CDR1 and SVGAGI is the CDR2. V is pared back by 8 bases and J by 2 bases, with 10 bases lying between the germline termini. Participants were included only if at least one PBMC sample before ART initiation and at least two post-ART samples were available. Every participant with HIV received treatment in the United States of America. Before DNA extraction, cryopreserved samples of 1-10 million PBMC were thawed and washed. At the time of the earliest PBMC sample, participants with HIV were aged between 23 and 54 years. Each participant contributed PBMC samples from 1-4 timepoints before ART initiation and 2-8 timepoints after ART initiation, with a median of 7 samples. For every participant, serial HIV viral load, CD4+ T-cell count, ART history and demographic data were obtained. Genomic DNA was extracted from unsorted PBMC with a Qiagen kit on a QIAcube, with processing performed in batches of 12 samples.

The clonotype was recovered from a man younger than 35 with HIV. The chain links TRBV6-5 with TRBJ2-7; D gene: possibly TRBD1, on 5 matching bases. The sample was unsorted PBMCs, taken 0.4 years after starting antiretroviral therapy. CDR3 region: CASFDSAYEQYF. The nucleotide sequence is given as TGTGCCAGCTTCGACAGTGCCTACGAGCAGTACTTC.